The rows below give T cell receptor beta chains drawn from one sample of a study of post-analysis software for immune sequencing data. One entry per CDR3 protein, called by TCRdb with MiXCR from the PCR reads. The sample has more than 450,000 distinct CDR3 sequences; roughly 47% are singletons. The sample was blood. The receptors here all came from a girl between 5 and 17 years old with multiple sclerosis. The CDR3 runs from the conserved cysteine through the conserved F or W. D genes are given only for firm matches. Only part of the rows carry a size: once, few, many, or a class if the clone is expanded.

TRBJ1-2	.	.	TRBV12-5	CASGLRRTPGGYTF	TGTGCTAGTGGTTTAAGACGGACTCCCGGTGGCTACACCTTC
TRBJ2-1	.	.	TRBV5-6	CASSDVGGSYNEQFF	TGTGCCAGCAGTGACGTGGGGGGCTCCTACAATGAGCAGTTCTTC
TRBJ2-7	.	.	TRBV6-6	CASSYGRGGTSYEQYF	TGTGCCAGCAGTTACGGGCGGGGCGGTACCTCTTACGAGCAGTACTTC
TRBJ2-7	.	TRBD2	TRBV28	CASNVAGGYEQYF	TGTGCCAGCAACGTAGCGGGTGGCTACGAGCAGTACTTC
TRBJ1-2	.	TRBD1	TRBV10-3	CATSSSGTGDGYTF	TGTGCCACCTCATCCTCCGGGACAGGGGATGGCTACACCTTC
TRBJ2-5	.	TRBD2	TRBV7-2	CASSLDRLGLVYF	TGTGCCAGCAGCTTAGATCGGTTGGGACTAGTGTACTTC
TRBJ2-7	.	.	TRBV6-2/TRBV6-3	CASRPLGGFYEQYF	TGTGCCAGCAGGCCTCTCGGCGGGTTCTACGAGCAGTACTTC
TRBJ2-7	.	TRBD2	TRBV11-2	CASSSSGGSSYEQYF	TGTGCCAGCAGCTCTAGCGGGGGCTCGTCCTACGAGCAGTACTTC
TRBJ1-2	few	.	TRBV12-3/TRBV12-4	CASSLGTAINYGYTF	TGTGCCAGCAGTTTAGGTACTGCAATCAACTATGGCTACACCTTC
TRBJ1-2	few	TRBD1	TRBV20-1	CSARDLRGLNYGYTF	TGCAGTGCTAGAGATTTGAGGGGGCTGAACTATGGCTACACCTTC
TRBJ2-3	.	.	TRBV7-7	CASSLEFAATDTQYF	TGTGCTAGCAGCTTAGAGTTTGCGGCCACAGATACGCAGTATTTT
TRBJ2-3	.	.	TRBV20-1	CSATGEDNRLTSTDTQYF	TGCAGTGCTACGGGGGAGGATAACAGACTAACTAGCACAGATACGCAGTATTTT
TRBJ2-1	.	TRBD2	TRBV25-1	CASSDGLAGYNEQFF	TGTGCCAGCAGTGATGGGCTAGCGGGATACAATGAGCAGTTCTTC
TRBJ2-1	.	TRBD1	TRBV12-3/TRBV12-4	CAGRRQGVENEQFF	TGTGCCGGCAGGAGACAGGGGGTAGAAAATGAGCAGTTCTTC
TRBJ2-7	.	.	TRBV5-1	CASSFGGIYSYEQYF	TGCGCCAGCAGCTTTGGCGGGATCTACTCCTACGAGCAGTACTTC
TRBJ1-2	.	.	TRBV27	CASSLSKGPYGYTF	TGTGCCAGCAGTTTATCGAAGGGGCCCTATGGCTACACCTTC
TRBJ2-1	.	.	TRBV29-1	CSGGTQLYNEQFF	TGCAGCGGCGGGACACAGCTCTACAATGAGCAGTTCTTC
TRBJ2-1	few	.	TRBV12-3/TRBV12-4	CASSLAHSGNEQFF	TGTGCCAGCAGTTTAGCGCACAGCGGGAATGAGCAGTTCTTC
TRBJ2-6	.	TRBD2	TRBV5-1	CASSRTGGEGANVLTF	TGCGCCAGCAGCAGGACGGGGGGTGAAGGGGCCAACGTCCTGACTTTC
TRBJ2-2	.	.	TRBV5-1	CASSLLGMVPGELFF	TGCGCCAGCAGCTTGTTGGGGATGGTCCCCGGGGAGCTGTTTTTT
TRBJ2-1	few	TRBD2	TRBV25-1	CASSDYLSGGLYNEQFF	TGTGCCAGCAGTGACTATTTGAGCGGGGGCCTCTACAATGAGCAGTTCTTC
TRBJ2-1	.	TRBD1	TRBV10-3	CAISPQGYSYNEQFF	TGTGCCATCAGCCCACAGGGGTACTCCTACAATGAGCAGTTCTTC
TRBJ1-2	.	.	TRBV10-3	CAISESGHRAYGYTF	TGTGCCATCAGCGAGTCAGGGCACCGCGCCTATGGCTACACCTTC
TRBJ1-2	few	TRBD1	TRBV12-3/TRBV12-4	CASSRTGRDYGYTF	TGTGCCAGCAGTCGGACAGGGAGGGACTATGGCTACACCTTC
TRBJ1-2	.	TRBD1	TRBV6-1	CASRDRDRGYGYTF	TGTGCCAGCCGTGACAGGGACAGGGGCTATGGCTACACCTTC
TRBJ2-5	.	.	TRBV7-2	CASSPTYRESETQYF	TGTGCCAGCAGCCCAACCTACAGGGAATCGGAGACCCAGTACTTC
TRBJ1-1	once	.	TRBV5-1	CASSLGLKTGPNTEAFF	TGCGCCAGCAGCTTGGGCCTCAAGACAGGACCTAACACTGAAGCTTTCTTT
TRBJ1-2	few	.	TRBV29-1	CSAIIRTYGYTF	TGCAGCGCTATAATTAGGACCTATGGCTACACCTTC
TRBJ1-1	few	.	TRBV29-1	CSVASGMNTEAFF	TGCAGCGTTGCCTCGGGCATGAACACTGAAGCTTTCTTT
TRBJ2-3	.	TRBD2	TRBV7-9	CASSYSGRAADTQYF	TGTGCCAGCAGCTATAGCGGGAGGGCCGCGGATACGCAGTATTTT
TRBJ2-2	.	TRBD1	TRBV19	CASKLQGARTGELFF	TGTGCCAGTAAATTACAGGGGGCCCGGACCGGGGAGCTGTTTTTT
TRBJ2-7	.	.	TRBV4-1	CASSHLTGYEQYF	TGCGCCAGCAGCCACCTGACAGGCTACGAGCAGTACTTC